The 10 T cell receptor beta chains listed next were all sequenced from one sample in a study of blood T cell repertoires in COVID-19. TCRdb's copy holds only in-frame clones and misses some; the assay was immunoSEQ multiplex PCR. The data hold some 310,000 clones, with approximately 89% observed a single time. The sample comprised PBMCs or T cells enriched from blood (not recorded which). The source of these receptors is a woman in her 30s who had recovered from COVID-19.

Note on this clone: The junction does not match germline at one end; this may be a read error. The gene calls are TRBV4-2 and TRBJ1-3; 8 bases agree with TRBD1. CDR1 and CDR2 from the germline V gene are LGHNA and YNFKEQ. This CDR3 region has 17 residues. DNA for the CDR3: TGTGCCAGCAGCCAAGAAGTCCAGGGGGCGTTTGGAGACACCATATATTTT. It translates to CASSQEVQGAFGDTIYF.

This clone was observed many times. V and J are TRBV5-1 and TRBJ2-5; 8 bases line up with TRBD2. The CDR3 has 14 residues. V shed 4 bases and J 1 base; nucleotides not matched to a gene: 3. Germline lookup yields CDR1 SGHRS and CDR2 YFSETQ. CDR3 sequence: CASSAGGGQETQYF. CDR3 DNA: TGCGCCAGCAGCGCGGGAGGAGGCCAAGAGACCCAGTACTTC.

This clone was picked up many times. The chain recombines TRBV7-9 with TRBJ1-1, with 9 bases lining up with TRBD1. Germline CDR1 is SEHNR and CDR2 is FQNEAQ (reference sequence). J gave up 4 bases and V 2 bases, and 8 bases lay outside the gene matches. The CDR3 sequence is 16 residues long. CDR3 coding DNA: TGTGCCAGCAGCTTACAGGACAGGGGCATAAGCACTGAAGCTTTCTTT. This translates into CASSLQDRGISTEAFF. The variable domain in full, with the rest retrieved from reference TRBV7-9 and TRBJ1-1, is DTGVSQNPRHKITKRGQNVTFRCDPISEHNRLYWYRQTLGQGPEFLTYFQNEAQLEKSRLLSDRFSAERPKGSFSTLEIQRTEQGDSAMYLCASSLQDRGISTEAFFGQGTRLTVV.

The chain joins TRBV5-6 to TRBJ1-2, with D possibly being TRBD1 (5 bases). The germline V gene has CDR1 SGHDT and CDR2 YYEEEE. With 6 bases removed from V and 6 bases from J, the gap between germline ends came to 18 bases. This CDR3 comprises 14 residues. The CDR3 nucleotides read TGTGCCAGCACCCCACGGGGGGAAGGTCATGGCTACACCTTC. It translates to CASTPRGEGHGYTF.

The genes are TRBV6-5 and TRBJ2-3; 10 bases match TRBD1. After removal of 11 bases from V and 4 bases from J, the junction contained 6 bases not matched to a gene. Germline V gene lookup returns CDR1 MNHEY and CDR2 SVGAGI. This CDR3 spans 13 amino acids. CDR3 in DNA: TGTGCCCTCGGGGACAGGGGTTCAGATACGCAGTATTTT. It codes for CALGDRGSDTQYF.

V gene TRBV27 combines with J gene TRBJ1-5, with a possible D match to TRBD1 (6 bases). The CDR3 contains 14 residues. The germline V gene has CDR1 MNHEY and CDR2 SMNVEV (reference sequence). V dropped 6 bases and J dropped 1 base, with 10 bases sitting between them. The CDR3 coding sequence is TGTGCCAGCAGACCAGGGGTCAGCAATCAGCCCCAGCATTTT. Translation: CASRPGVSNQPQHF.

In its sample, this clone was seen once. This sequence joins TRBV5-1 and TRBJ2-1; TRBD2 agrees at 9 bases. The trim removed 4 bases at V and 2 bases at J, leaving 4 bases unmatched. This CDR3 region has 15 residues. Germline V gene data show CDR1 as SGHRS and CDR2 as YFSETQ. The CDR3 region is CASSGGTSPYNEQFF. CDR3 DNA: TGCGCCAGCAGCGGGGGGACTAGCCCCTACAATGAGCAGTTCTTC.

This chain uses TRBV11-2 with TRBJ1-3; perhaps TRBD1 as D (5 bases). CDR1 is SGHAT and CDR2 is FQNNGV in the germline V gene. This CDR3 comprises 15 residues. The germline V and J ends were trimmed by 4 bases and 0 bases, with 10 bases remaining between them. The CDR3 protein is CASSSAGVSGNTIYF. The DNA for the CDR3 is TGTGCCAGCAGCTCCGCGGGGGTCTCTGGAAACACCATATATTTT.

A single count supports this clone. The chain carries TRBV28 and TRBJ1-1; a possible D gene is TRBD1 (5 bases). The ends were cut back, 4 bases at V and 4 bases at J, with 16 bases in the middle. CDR1 and CDR2 from the germline V gene are MDHEN and SYDVKM. There are 15 residues in the CDR3. Here the CDR3 reads CASSSPPGGSTEAFF. As DNA, the CDR3 is TGTGCCAGCAGTTCCCCCCCGGGGGGGTCCACTGAAGCTTTCTTT.

In its sample, this clone was seen once. The chain joins TRBV5-6 to TRBJ1-4; 8 nucleotides align to TRBD1. CDR3 length: 14 amino acids. The ends lost 3 bases at V and 7 bases at J; junction bases unmatched: 5. The germline V gene encodes CDR1 SGHDT and CDR2 YYEEEE. The CDR3 reads CASSSGGLGEKLFF. In DNA, the CDR3 is TGTGCCAGCAGCTCAGGGGGCCTAGGTGAAAAACTGTTTTTT.